The rows below give T cell receptor beta chains drawn from one sample of a study of blood T cell repertoires in COVID-19. The method was immunoSEQ multiplex PCR; TCRdb's version includes in-frame clones alone and lacks a portion of them. This table holds 200,000 to 250,000 clones, 70% to 90% found once. The sample comprised PBMCs or T cells enriched from blood (not recorded which). Every receptor here comes from a middle-aged woman with acute COVID-19. The CDR3 runs from the conserved cysteine through the conserved F or W.

v_gene	j_gene	CDR3aa
TRBV5-5	TRBJ2-7	CASSFTGAVEQYF
TRBV30	TRBJ1-3	CAWTAGTGLSGNTIYF
TRBV10-3	TRBJ2-3	CAIRDSGVDTQYF
TRBV29-1	TRBJ1-6	CSPPFSPLHF
TRBV7-8	TRBJ1-1	CASSYYSTEAFF
TRBV6-2/TRBV6-3	TRBJ2-1	CASSYEGRQGYNNEQFF
TRBV6-5	TRBJ1-2	CASSYMVGQGYGYTF
TRBV3-1/TRBV3-2	TRBJ1-5	CASSQAGNGGNQPQHF
TRBV27	TRBJ1-6	CASSLLGGGSPLHF
TRBV7-3	TRBJ1-1	CASSLTGGIEAFF
TRBV9	TRBJ2-1	CASSAPGNVAYNEQFF
TRBV10-3	TRBJ2-1	CAISELGGGNEQFF
TRBV7-7	TRBJ1-3	CASSLAGAGNTIYF
TRBV19	TRBJ1-4	CASRQVREGEKLFF
TRBV30	TRBJ1-1	CAWSAVNRPAEAFF
TRBV7-9	TRBJ2-2	CASSLERDRDTGELFF
TRBV6-1	TRBJ1-1	CASTPGGSGRTEAFF
TRBV12-5	TRBJ2-7	CASGLNRYQQYF
TRBV29-1	TRBJ1-3	CSAGADTIYF
TRBV4-2	TRBJ2-5	CASSQLGTSGEETQYF
TRBV6-1	TRBJ2-7	CASSDPGLAGEQYF
TRBV29-1	TRBJ2-1	CSVDIRGAHNEQFF